This T cell receptor (beta chain) was documented in a study of siplizumab effects on memory and regulatory T cells. Cocultured for over 5 days at 37°C were the mixed lymphocyte reaction cells. TCRdb's table, derived via immunoSEQ multiplex PCR, lists solely in-frame clones and lacks some. The data contain fewer than 11,000 clones, 40% to 55% of them singletons. Worth noting for this clone: Its specificity is unknown.

The receptor's source is a human donor in good health; the cells came from an allogeneic mixed lymphocyte reaction. Material for sequencing was CFSE-low (dividing) CD4+ T cells sorted from an allogeneic mixed lymphocyte reaction.

The CDR3 loop reads CASSLPSGVQETQYF. CDR3 sequence (DNA): TGTGCCAGCAGTTTACCTTCGGGGGTCCAAGAGACCCAGTACTTC. The chain recombines TRBV28 with TRBJ2-5; weak D call: TRBD2 (6 bases). The CDR3 runs 15 residues. V lost 2 bases and J 1 base, leaving 11 bases between the germline ends. Germline V gene lookup returns CDR1 MDHEN and CDR2 SYDVKM.